This TCR beta chain was captured in a study of blood T cell repertoires in COVID-19. Study in general: Both acute and convalescent COVID-19 samples were obtained from the United States, Italy and Spain.

Participant ages covered roughly 18 to 89 years across 20 to 25 US areas. What the recovered Cohort 3 donors had was two negative PCRs, clearance, or symptom resolution. This CDR3 comprises 12 residues. Germline CDR1 is SGDLS and CDR2 is YYNGEE. Authors' processing steps: Reference gene primer amplification yielded estimated nucleated cell counts. Clones were read by immunoSEQ multiplex PCR, and TCRdb kept only the in-frame ones, dropping some. The V and J calls and clone size were taken over from that table, and D and trimming were inferred from the DNA. The sample includes 450,000 or so clones, about nine tenths seen only once; the top ten take 0.6%. Details on this clone: An end of the junction differs from the germline gene, which may be a read error.

V usage is TRBV9 and J usage is TRBJ1-1; D perhaps matches TRBD1 (6 bases). Sequences were obtained from PBMCs or T cells enriched from blood (not recorded which). This TCR was sampled from a man aged 18 to 29 who had recovered from COVID-19. CDR3 nucleotides: TGTGCCAGCAGCCCCCCTGAGCAGGGGCTCAAATTT. This translates into CASSPPEQGLKF.